A selection of T cell receptor beta chains follows, all from one sample in a study of T cell changes during pregnancy in multiple sclerosis. Data came from immunoSEQ multiplex PCR; TCRdb stores just in-frame clones and leaves some out. There are approximately 45,000 clones in the sample; 92% occur only once, and roughly 0.7% lies in the top ten. The material sequenced was CD4+ T cells from peripheral blood mononuclear cells, taken in the first trimester of pregnancy. All receptors come from a female donor with multiple sclerosis, enrolled in a pregnancy study. CDR3s include the opening cysteine and the closing phenylalanine or tryptophan. A D gene is named only where the DNA matches it firmly. The size field is filled for only some rows; it gives once, few, many or a size class.

CDR3nt,CDR3aa,d_gene,v_gene,abundance,j_gene
.,CASSQFFGGMVGYTF,.,TRBV4-1,.,TRBJ1-2
TGTGCCAGCAGCTTAGCGCAAGGGACAGGGAAAATGAACACTGAAGCTTTCTTT,CASSLAQGTGKMNTEAFF,TRBD1,TRBV7-9,.,TRBJ1-1
TGTGCCAGCAGCGGGCCACTGAGCGGGGGCGGAAATGAGCAGTTCTTC,CASSGPLSGGGNEQFF,TRBD2,TRBV9,.,TRBJ2-1
TGTGCCAGCAGCCCCAAGCCCGCCGGGGAGCTGTTTTTT,CASSPKPAGELFF,.,TRBV5-4,.,TRBJ2-2
TGTGCCAGCAGGGAGGGGACAGCTAACTATGGCTACACCTTC,CASREGTANYGYTF,TRBD1,TRBV28,.,TRBJ1-2
TGTGCCAGCAGTCGACTAGCGGGAGAGAACACCGGGGAGCTGTTTTTT,CASSRLAGENTGELFF,TRBD2,TRBV6-4,.,TRBJ2-2
TGTGCCAGCAGCCAAGATCAGGGGGTACCACCATTTGAGCAGTTCTTC,CASSQDQGVPPFEQFF,TRBD1,TRBV4-2,.,TRBJ2-1
TGTGCCAGCAGTCCTGACAGGTCGAACACCGGGGAGCTGTTTTTT,CASSPDRSNTGELFF,.,TRBV2,.,TRBJ2-2
TGTGCCAGCAGCTTAGCCCCCCGGGCTAACTATGGCTACACCTTC,CASSLAPRANYGYTF,.,TRBV11-2,once,TRBJ1-2
TGTGCCAGCTCACCACTAAGCGGGCGAATCTCCTACGAGCAGTACTTC,CASSPLSGRISYEQYF,.,TRBV18,.,TRBJ2-7
TGCAGCGCCGACAGGGGGCATGAGCAGTTCTTC,CSADRGHEQFF,TRBD1,TRBV29-1,.,TRBJ2-1
TGCAGCGTTGAGACGGAGCTCTCCTACAATGAGCAGTTCTTC,CSVETELSYNEQFF,.,TRBV29-1,.,TRBJ2-1
TGTGCCAGCAGTCCCCGACAGGGATATCAGCCCCAGCATTTT,CASSPRQGYQPQHF,TRBD1,TRBV6-5,once,TRBJ1-5
TGTGCCTGGAGTGGTGACAGGGCTGGCTATGGCTACACCTTC,CAWSGDRAGYGYTF,TRBD1,TRBV30,once,TRBJ1-2
TGTGCTAGCAGCCCCGACAGGAACTCCTACAATGAGCAGTTCTTC,CASSPDRNSYNEQFF,.,TRBV7-7,.,TRBJ2-1
TGTGCCAGCAGCTCGACTAGGCAGGGGACCCAGTACTTC,CASSSTRQGTQYF,.,TRBV27,.,TRBJ2-5